The 8 T cell receptor beta chains below come from one sample, sequenced in a study of cytomegalovirus exposure and HLA in healthy donors. The PCR was carried out with 60 Vbeta primers and 13 Jbeta primers. The assay was immunoSEQ multiplex PCR, and TCRdb's table has in-frame clones only and misses some. This table holds approximately 130,000 clones, 6.5% to 9.5% found once. What was sequenced was PBMCs. The source is a woman aged 40 to 50 in good health and CMV-seropositive.

V gene TRBV6-1 combines with J gene TRBJ1-5; weak D call: TRBD1 (5 bases). This CDR3 has 17 residues. Trimming stripped 4 bases from V and 0 bases from J, with 16 bases between. From germline, CDR1 is MNHNS and CDR2 SASEGT. This CDR3 reads CASSGQTTAYSNQPQHF. The CDR3 DNA reads as TGTGCCAGCAGTGGACAGACGACTGCTTATAGCAATCAGCCCCAGCATTTT.

The chain couples TRBV5-1 to TRBJ2-5; D is perhaps TRBD1 (5 bases). The CDR3 consists of 15 residues. Trimming removed 3 bases at V and 2 bases at J, with 14 bases between. The germline CDR1 and CDR2 sequences are SGHRS and YFSETQ. CDR3 bases: TGCGCCAGCAGCTCTCCCCAGGGCCCTCAAGAGACCCAGTACTTC. Translating it yields CASSSPQGPQETQYF. Variable domain in full (rest from reference TRBV5-1 and TRBJ2-5): KAGVTQTPRYLIKTRGQQVTLSCSPISGHRSVSWYQQTPGQGLQFLFEYFSETQRNKGNFPGRFSGRQFSNSRSEMNVSTLELGDSALYLCASSSPQGPQETQYFGPGTRLLVL.

This clone came up a few times. The CDR3 here is CASSVPETGSGAFF. CDR3 sequence (DNA): TGTGCCAGCAGTGTCCCGGAGACAGGGTCGGGAGCTTTCTTT. V and J are TRBV2 and TRBJ1-1; 7 positions match TRBD1. Per germline, CDR1 SNHLY and CDR2 FYNNEI. The CDR3 covers 14 residues. The J segment lost 10 bases and the V segment lost 4 bases, leaving 12 bases of the junction unmatched.

This clone was observed a few times. The chain uses TRBV30 and TRBJ1-6; D may be TRBD1 (5 bases). This CDR3 contains 15 residues. The V end was cut by 5 bases, the J end by 3 bases, with 14 bases between. Germline values: CDR1 GTSNPN, CDR2 SVGIG (reference sequence). The CDR3 DNA is TGTGCCTGGGCTACCGGGCAGGGCTATAATTCACCCCTCCACTTT. It yields the protein CAWATGQGYNSPLHF.

The chain carries TRBV18 and TRBJ1-2; D gene uncertain. CDR1 is KGHSH and CDR2 is LQKENI in the germline V gene. The V and J ends lost 3 bases and 3 bases respectively, with 14 bases between them. The CDR3 has 15 amino acids. CDR3 in amino acids: CASSPTNLGHYGYTF. The CDR3 DNA reads as TGTGCCAGCTCACCGACTAACTTAGGGCACTATGGCTACACCTTC.

J is TRBJ1-4 and V is TRBV9, with no clear D. The length of the CDR3 is 14 residues. V dropped 0 bases and J dropped 7 bases, with 10 bases sitting between them. Germline V lookup: CDR1 SGDLS, CDR2 YYNGEE. The CDR3 sequence: CASSVVPSGEKLFF. CDR3 DNA sequence: TGTGCCAGCAGCGTAGTTCCATCAGGTGAAAAACTGTTTTTT.

This chain uses TRBV11-1 with TRBJ1-1, with D possibly being TRBD1 (5 bases). Germline CDR1 is SGHAT and CDR2 is FQDESV (reference sequence). The V end lost 4 bases, the J end lost 1 base, and 10 bases lay between the germline ends. The CDR3 totals 14 residues. The CDR3 DNA sequence: TGTGCCAGCAGCTCCGGGACTGCGAACACTGAAGCTTTCTTT. It is translated as CASSSGTANTEAFF.

The rearrangement uses TRBV11-3 and TRBJ2-1; 7 bases match TRBD1. CDR1 and CDR2 from the germline V gene are SGHNT and YENEEA. This CDR3 has 16 residues. V was clipped by 6 bases and J by 0 bases; unmatched bases: 8. As DNA, the CDR3 is TGTGCCAGCAGTTCCCGACAGGGCGGCTCCTACAATGAGCAGTTCTTC. Protein: CASSSRQGGSYNEQFF.